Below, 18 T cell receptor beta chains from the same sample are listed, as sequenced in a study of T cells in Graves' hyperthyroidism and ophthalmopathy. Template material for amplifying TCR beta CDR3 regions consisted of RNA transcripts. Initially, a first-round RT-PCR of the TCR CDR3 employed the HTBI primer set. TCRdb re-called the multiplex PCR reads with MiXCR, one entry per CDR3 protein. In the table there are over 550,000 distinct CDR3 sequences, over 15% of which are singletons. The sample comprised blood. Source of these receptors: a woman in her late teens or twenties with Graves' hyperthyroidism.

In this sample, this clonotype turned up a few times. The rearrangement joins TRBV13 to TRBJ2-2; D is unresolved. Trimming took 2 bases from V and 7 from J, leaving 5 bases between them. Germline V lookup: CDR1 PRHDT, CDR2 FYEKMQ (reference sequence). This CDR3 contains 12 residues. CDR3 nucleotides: TGTGCCAGCAGCTTAAGGGACGGGGAGCTGTTTTTT. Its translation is CASSLRDGELFF.

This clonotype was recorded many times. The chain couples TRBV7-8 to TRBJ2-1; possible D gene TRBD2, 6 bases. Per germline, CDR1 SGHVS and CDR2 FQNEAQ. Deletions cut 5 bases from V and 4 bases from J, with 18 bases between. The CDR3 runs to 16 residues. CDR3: CASSDRVLGGYNEQFF. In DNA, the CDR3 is TGTGCCAGCAGCGATAGGGTGCTTGGAGGGTACAATGAGCAGTTCTTC. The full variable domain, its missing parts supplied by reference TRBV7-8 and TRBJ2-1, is GAGVSQSPRYKVAKRGQDVALRCDPISGHVSLFWYQQALGQGPEFLTYFQNEAQLDKSGLPSDRFFAERPEGSVSTLKIQRTQQEDSAVYLCASSDRVLGGYNEQFFGPGTRLTVL.

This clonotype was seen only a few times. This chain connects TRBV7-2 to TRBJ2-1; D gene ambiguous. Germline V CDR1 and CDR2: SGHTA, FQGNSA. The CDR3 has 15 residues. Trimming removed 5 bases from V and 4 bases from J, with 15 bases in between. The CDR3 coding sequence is TGTGCCAGCAGCCCCAGCATGAGTTCATACAATGAGCAGTTCTTC. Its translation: CASSPSMSSYNEQFF. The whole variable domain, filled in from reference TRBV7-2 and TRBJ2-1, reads GAGVSQSPSNKVTEKGKDVELRCDPISGHTALYWYRQSLGQGLEFLIYFQGNSAPDKSGLPSDRFSAERTGGSVSTLTIQRTQQEDSAVYLCASSPSMSSYNEQFFGPGTRLTVL.

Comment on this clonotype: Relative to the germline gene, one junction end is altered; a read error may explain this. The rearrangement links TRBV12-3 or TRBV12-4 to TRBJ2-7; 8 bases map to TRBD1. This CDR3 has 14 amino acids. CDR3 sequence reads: CAGRRQGTTYEQYF. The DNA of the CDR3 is TGTGCCGGCAGGCGACAGGGGACGACCTACGAGCAGTACTTC.

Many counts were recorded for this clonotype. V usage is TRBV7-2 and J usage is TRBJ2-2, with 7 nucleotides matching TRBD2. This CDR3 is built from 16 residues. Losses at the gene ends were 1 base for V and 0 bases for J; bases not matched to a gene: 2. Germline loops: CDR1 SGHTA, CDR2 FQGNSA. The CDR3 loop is CASSLVSGANTGELFF. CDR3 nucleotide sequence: TGTGCCAGCAGCTTAGTCAGCGGGGCGAACACCGGGGAGCTGTTTTTT.

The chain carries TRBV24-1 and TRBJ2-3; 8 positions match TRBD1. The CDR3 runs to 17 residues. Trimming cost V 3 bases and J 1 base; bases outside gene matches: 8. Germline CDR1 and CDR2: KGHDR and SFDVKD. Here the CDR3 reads CATSDAGQGGGTDTQYF. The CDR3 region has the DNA TGTGCCACCAGTGATGCCGGACAGGGAGGTGGCACAGATACGCAGTATTTT.

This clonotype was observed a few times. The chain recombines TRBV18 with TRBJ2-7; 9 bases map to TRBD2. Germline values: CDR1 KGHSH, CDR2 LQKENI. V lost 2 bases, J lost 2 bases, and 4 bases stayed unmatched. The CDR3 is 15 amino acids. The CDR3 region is CASSPGLAQTYEQYF. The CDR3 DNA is TGTGCCAGCTCACCAGGACTAGCGCAAACCTACGAGCAGTACTTC.

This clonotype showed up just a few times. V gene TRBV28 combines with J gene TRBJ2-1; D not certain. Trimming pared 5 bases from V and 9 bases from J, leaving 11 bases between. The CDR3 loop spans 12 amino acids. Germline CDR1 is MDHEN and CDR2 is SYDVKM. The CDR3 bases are TGTGCCAGCAGTCGTACCCGGACTGAGCAGTTCTTC. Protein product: CASSRTRTEQFF.

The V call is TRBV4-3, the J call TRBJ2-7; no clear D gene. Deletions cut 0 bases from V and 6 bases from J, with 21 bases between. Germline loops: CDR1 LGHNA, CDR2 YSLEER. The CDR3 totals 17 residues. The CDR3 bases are TGCGCCAGCAGCCAAGATCTTCTGTCTCCGTTGCGTATCGAGCAGTACTTC. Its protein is CASSQDLLSPLRIEQYF.

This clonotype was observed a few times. CDR3 residues: CATAGTGDTDTQYF. CDR3 bases: TGTGCCACCGCCGGGACAGGGGACACAGATACGCAGTATTTT. V and J are TRBV6-4 and TRBJ2-3; TRBD1 matches at 10 bases. The CDR3 is 14 amino acids. Trimming removed 10 bases from V and 2 bases from J; junction bases left unmatched: 6. Germline CDR1 is MRHNA and CDR2 is SNTAGT.

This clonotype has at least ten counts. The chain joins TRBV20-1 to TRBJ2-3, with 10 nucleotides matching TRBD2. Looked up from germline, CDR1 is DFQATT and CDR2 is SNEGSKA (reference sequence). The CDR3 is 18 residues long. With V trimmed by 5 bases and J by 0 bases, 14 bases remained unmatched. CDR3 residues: CSAECSSGSSCSTDTQYF. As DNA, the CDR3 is TGCAGTGCTGAATGTTCTAGCGGGAGTAGTTGTAGCACAGATACGCAGTATTTT.

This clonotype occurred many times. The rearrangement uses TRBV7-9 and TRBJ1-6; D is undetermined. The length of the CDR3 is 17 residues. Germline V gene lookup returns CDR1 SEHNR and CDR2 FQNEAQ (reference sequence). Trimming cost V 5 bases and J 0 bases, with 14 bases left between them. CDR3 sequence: CASSRASFSSYNSPLHF. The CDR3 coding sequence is TGTGCCAGCAGCCGAGCCAGCTTTAGCTCCTATAATTCACCCCTCCACTTT.

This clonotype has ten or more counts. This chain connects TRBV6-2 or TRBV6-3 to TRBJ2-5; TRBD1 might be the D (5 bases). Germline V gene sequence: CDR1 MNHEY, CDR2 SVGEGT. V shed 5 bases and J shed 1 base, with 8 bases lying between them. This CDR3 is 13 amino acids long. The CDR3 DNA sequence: TGTGCCAGCAGTCGACAGTCCCAAGAGACCCAGTACTTC. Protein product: CASSRQSQETQYF.

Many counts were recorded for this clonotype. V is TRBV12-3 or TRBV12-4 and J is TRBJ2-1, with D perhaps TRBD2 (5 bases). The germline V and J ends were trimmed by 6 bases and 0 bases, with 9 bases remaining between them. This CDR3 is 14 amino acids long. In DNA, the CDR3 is TGTGCCAGCAGGAGAGCGGCCTCCTACAATGAGCAGTTCTTC. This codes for CASRRAASYNEQFF.

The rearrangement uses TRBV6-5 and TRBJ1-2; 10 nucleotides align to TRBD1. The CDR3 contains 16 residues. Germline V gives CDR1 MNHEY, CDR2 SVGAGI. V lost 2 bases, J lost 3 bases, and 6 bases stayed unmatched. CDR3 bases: TGTGCCAGCAGTTACCCGGGACAGGGGCTTGACTATGGCTACACCTTC. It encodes CASSYPGQGLDYGYTF.

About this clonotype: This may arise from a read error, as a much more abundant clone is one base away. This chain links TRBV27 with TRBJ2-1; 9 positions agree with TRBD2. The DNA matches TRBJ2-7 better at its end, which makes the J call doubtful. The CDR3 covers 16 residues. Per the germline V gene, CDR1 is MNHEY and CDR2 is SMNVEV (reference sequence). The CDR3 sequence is CASSPRGSGRGNEQYF. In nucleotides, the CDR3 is TGTGCCAGCAGTCCTCGAGGTAGCGGGAGAGGGAATGAGCAGTACTTC.

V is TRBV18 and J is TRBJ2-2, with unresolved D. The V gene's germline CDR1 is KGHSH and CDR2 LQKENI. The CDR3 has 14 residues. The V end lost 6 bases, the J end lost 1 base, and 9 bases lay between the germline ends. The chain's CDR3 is CASSSTRNTGELFF. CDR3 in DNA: TGTGCCAGCTCGTCGACAAGGAACACCGGGGAGCTGTTTTTT.

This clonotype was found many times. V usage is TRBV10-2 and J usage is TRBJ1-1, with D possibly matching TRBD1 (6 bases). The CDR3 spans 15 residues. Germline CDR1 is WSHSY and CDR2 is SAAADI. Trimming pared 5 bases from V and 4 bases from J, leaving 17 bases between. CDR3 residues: CASSRGGALVTEAFF. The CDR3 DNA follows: TGCGCCAGCAGTAGGGGGGGGGCGTTGGTCACTGAAGCTTTCTTT.